Listed here are 7 T cell receptor beta chains from one sample, sequenced in a study of shared clonotypes between healthy human individuals. This table comes from immunoSEQ multiplex PCR, and its TCRdb copy is limited to in-frame clones, with some not included. The sample yields millions of clones, approximately 95% seen once. The sequencing sample was made of naive CD4+ T cells from PBMCs. Noted subset: CD45RA+ positively selected. The receptors originated from a man in his late teens or twenties in good health. Some clones in this sample may be carry-over from other donors' samples.

The chain carries TRBV28 and TRBJ1-2, with D perhaps matching TRBD1 (5 bases). Germline V gene sequence: CDR1 MDHEN, CDR2 SYDVKM. The CDR3 spans 18 residues. With 2 bases removed from V and 1 base from J, the gap between germline ends came to 20 bases. Here the CDR3 DNA reads TGTGCCAGCAGTTTAGGGGGGGTCAATTTGCTAGTTAACTATGGCTACACCTTC. It is translated as CASSLGGVNLLVNYGYTF.

The chain links TRBV28 to TRBJ2-7; 7 positions agree with TRBD1. The germline V gene encodes CDR1 MDHEN and CDR2 SYDVKM. V trimming: 5 bases; J trimming: 0 bases; junction bases outside the gene matches: 7. The CDR3 consists of 15 residues. The CDR3 nucleotides read TGTGCCAGCAGTCCCTACAGGGGAAACTCCTACGAGCAGTACTTC. Protein sequence: CASSPYRGNSYEQYF.

The chain joins TRBV4-1 to TRBJ1-2, with D perhaps TRBD1 (5 bases). V lost 0 bases and J lost 5, with 16 bases in between. This CDR3 region has 16 residues. Germline assignment: CDR1 MGHRA and CDR2 YSYEKL. CDR3 amino acids: CASSQDPWIQAYGYTF. DNA for the CDR3: TGCGCCAGCAGCCAAGATCCGTGGATACAGGCTTATGGCTACACCTTC.

This clone was seen once. The rearrangement joins TRBV21-1 to TRBJ1-3; the table gives TRBD1 as D, unverified against the DNA. TRBV21-1 is annotated as a pseudogene. This CDR3 has 14 residues. This CDR3 reads CASRNRVSGNTIYF. The CDR3 bases are TGTGCCAGCAGGAACAGGGTCTCTGGAAACACCATATATTTT.

The sample holds one count of this clone. The rearrangement uses TRBV7-9 and TRBJ2-7, with D possibly being TRBD1 (5 bases). Germline CDR1 reads SEHNR; CDR2 reads FQNEAQ (reference sequence). Trimming left V 7 bases short and J 4 bases short, with 20 bases between. CDR3 length: 15 amino acids. The CDR3 is CASNSRQTGKYEQYF. The CDR3 DNA follows: TGTGCCAGCAACTCCCGACAGACTGGCAAGTACGAGCAGTACTTC.

This chain links TRBV21-1 with TRBJ2-5; TRBD1 reflects the table's D call only, with no check against the DNA. TRBV21-1 is a recognized pseudogene. This CDR3 region has 16 residues. CDR3 bases: TGTGCCAGCAGCTCACGTCGGACAGGGGTTCACGAGACCCAGTACTTC. It yields the protein CASSSRRTGVHETQYF.

The genes are TRBV9 and TRBJ2-1, with a tentative D call TRBD2 (6 bases). Per germline, CDR1 SGDLS and CDR2 YYNGEE. V lost 3 bases and J 3 bases, leaving 13 bases between the germline ends. This CDR3 comprises 15 residues. CDR3 bases: TGTGCCAGCAGCGCTAGCGTGGGGAACTACAATGAGCAGTTCTTC. Amino acids: CASSASVGNYNEQFF.